The sequence of this T cell receptor beta chain was determined in a study of blood T cells in healthy people across ages. Trimming stripped 0 bases from V and 8 bases from J, with 14 bases between. The CDR3 has 15 amino acids. Germline V gene data show CDR1 as SNHLY and CDR2 as FYNNEI. A second PCR of about 6 to 11 cycles used a sample-barcoded 5' primer and a J-beta primer mix. TCRdb analysed the 5' RACE reads with MiXCR anew, one entry per CDR3 protein. This sample has about 1.8 million distinct CDR3 sequences, with 40% to 55% found just once. Material for sequencing was blood. This chain links TRBV2 with TRBJ2-1; weak D call: TRBD1 (6 bases). This sequence was found in a woman aged 40 to 50 in good health. The DNA for the CDR3 is TGTGCCAGCAGTGAAGCCAGGGCAGGGGCGCATGAGCAGTTCTTC. Its translation: CASSEARAGAHEQFF.